These 27 T cell receptor beta chains were sequenced from one sample in a study of T-cell reconstitution after alpha-beta-depleted transplantation in children. Unique molecular identifiers were incorporated during preparation of the TCRbeta library. TCRdb reanalysed the PCR reads using MiXCR and keeps one entry per CDR3 protein. The table records about 980,000 distinct CDR3 sequences, about 29% of them present only once. Sequenced material: PBMCs, mostly from graft donor cells, taken 360 days after TCRalphabeta/CD19-depleted stem cell transplant. The receptors derive from a boy under three years old who had a stem cell transplant for SCID, so the T cells may come from the graft donor.

This clonotype appeared a few times. The chain joins TRBV5-1 to TRBJ1-1; 8 nucleotides line up with TRBD1. Germline V lookup: CDR1 SGHRS, CDR2 YFSETQ. This CDR3 contains 16 residues. With 2 bases clipped from V and 4 bases from J, the junction kept 10 bases outside the gene matches. CDR3 bases: TGCGCCAGCAGCTTCGACAGGGGCACGTCGGGCACTGAAGCTTTCTTT. Protein product: CASSFDRGTSGTEAFF.

This rearrangement joins TRBV6-2 or TRBV6-3 to TRBJ2-3; 9 bases map to TRBD2. V was clipped by 7 bases and J by 5 bases; unmatched bases: 13. CDR3 size: 16 residues. Germline lookup yields CDR1 MNHEY and CDR2 SVGEGT. CDR3 protein: CASTLAGPRGGDTQYF. The CDR3 nucleotides read TGTGCCAGCACCCTAGCGGGACCCCGGGGAGGAGATACGCAGTATTTT.

The V gene is TRBV7-2, the J gene TRBJ2-3; D is undetermined. V lost 5 bases and J lost 0, with 15 bases in between. Germline lookup yields CDR1 SGHTA and CDR2 FQGNSA. The CDR3 totals 16 residues. Written as DNA, the CDR3 is TGTGCCAGCAGCGTTAATTCAGGCTTTAGCACAGATACGCAGTATTTT. Translation: CASSVNSGFSTDTQYF.

This clonotype was observed at least ten times. The chain joins TRBV29-1 to TRBJ2-3; perhaps TRBD1 as D (6 bases). The germline gives CDR1 SQVTM, CDR2 ANQGSEA. The CDR3 loop spans 13 amino acids. Trimming removed 5 bases at V and 6 bases at J, with 15 bases between. This chain's CDR3 is CSVFGQSGDTQYF. As DNA, the CDR3 is TGCAGCGTTTTCGGACAGTCAGGGGATACGCAGTATTTT.

This clonotype was seen once. The J gene is TRBJ1-1, the V gene TRBV7-8; no clear D. Trimming cost V 5 bases and J 5 bases, with 15 bases left between them. Germline V lookup: CDR1 SGHVS, CDR2 FQNEAQ. The CDR3 loop spans 14 amino acids. The CDR3 DNA reads TGTGCCAGCAGCCTTGAGAGGCGGAGGACTGAAGCTTTCTTT. Translated: CASSLERRRTEAFF. Full variable domain (rest looked up from reference TRBV7-8 and TRBJ1-1): GAGVSQSPRYKVAKRGQDVALRCDPISGHVSLFWYQQALGQGPEFLTYFQNEAQLDKSGLPSDRFFAERPEGSVSTLKIQRTQQEDSAVYLCASSLERRRTEAFFGQGTRLTVV.

This chain connects TRBV18 to TRBJ1-4; no clear D. This CDR3 spans 13 amino acids. The V and J ends lost 5 bases and 7 bases respectively, with 11 bases between them. Germline V gene sequence: CDR1 KGHSH, CDR2 LQKENI. CDR3 amino acids: CASSSGRGEKLFF. Here the CDR3 DNA reads TGTGCCAGCTCAAGTGGGCGCGGTGAAAAACTGTTTTTT.

The chain uses TRBV29-1 and TRBJ1-2; D uncertain. The CDR3 consists of 12 residues. The V end was cut by 2 bases, the J end by 4 bases, with 8 bases between. From germline, CDR1 is SQVTM and CDR2 ANQGSEA. The CDR3 DNA follows: TGCAGCGTTGAACGCTACCTCTATGGCTACACCTTC. Translated, it gives CSVERYLYGYTF.

The gene calls are TRBV4-3 and TRBJ2-5; D possibly corresponds to TRBD2 (5 bases). Trimming removed 0 bases from V and 2 bases from J, with 13 bases in between. This CDR3 is built from 16 residues. CDR1 is LGHNA, CDR2 YSLEER, per germline. The CDR3 spells CASSQDPLGKQETQYF. In DNA form, the CDR3 reads TGCGCCAGCAGCCAAGATCCACTAGGGAAGCAAGAGACCCAGTACTTC.

This clonotype was recorded many times. The chain carries TRBV18 and TRBJ2-1; TRBD2 aligns across 10 bases. The V gene's germline CDR1 is KGHSH and CDR2 LQKENI. The CDR3 length is 15 residues. The V and J ends lost 8 bases and 3 bases, in that order; junction bases with no gene match: 7. The CDR3 spells CASSPLAGDYNEQFF. The CDR3 DNA follows: TGTGCCAGCAGCCCCCTAGCGGGGGACTACAATGAGCAGTTCTTC.

The rearrangement joins TRBV18 to TRBJ2-5; D is undetermined. The CDR3 totals 15 residues. CDR1 is KGHSH, CDR2 LQKENI, per germline. V was clipped by 1 base and J by 1 base, with 10 bases between them. This chain's CDR3 is CASSPRGLSQETQYF. The CDR3 DNA is TGTGCCAGCTCACCACGCGGTCTGAGCCAAGAGACCCAGTACTTC.

This chain links TRBV10-3 with TRBJ2-5; 10 nucleotides match TRBD1. Trimming took 6 bases from V and 5 from J; bases not matched to a gene: 0. This CDR3 region has 12 residues. The germline V gene has CDR1 ENHRY and CDR2 SYGVKD. CDR3 loop: CAIRDRGETQYF. In DNA, the CDR3 is TGTGCCATCAGGGACAGGGGGGAGACCCAGTACTTC.

The chain carries TRBV7-2 and TRBJ2-7, with 7 bases matching TRBD2. The CDR3 has 15 residues. V dropped 5 bases and J dropped 4; count of bases not matched to a gene: 11. The germline gives CDR1 SGHTA, CDR2 FQGNSA. The CDR3 is CASSRLLGAGYEQYF. DNA of the CDR3: TGTGCCAGCAGCCGACTCCTAGGAGCGGGGTACGAGCAGTACTTC.

This clonotype was seen only a few times. The chain is built from TRBV27 and TRBJ2-1; the match to TRBD1 covers 7 bases. Germline V gene sequence: CDR1 MNHEY, CDR2 SMNVEV (reference sequence). V trimming: 4 bases; J trimming: 4 bases; junction bases outside the gene matches: 13. The CDR3 runs 17 residues. CDR3 in DNA: TGTGCCAGCAGTTACGGGACAGCAAGTGTAGGGTACAATGAGCAGTTCTTC. Translating gives CASSYGTASVGYNEQFF.

The sample holds a few counts of this clonotype. The chain couples TRBV9 to TRBJ2-1, with 9 positions matching TRBD2. Germline V gene lookup returns CDR1 SGDLS and CDR2 YYNGEE. J lost 2 bases, V lost 3 bases, and 6 bases had no gene match. The CDR3 is 16 residues long. The DNA for the CDR3 is TGTGCCAGCAGCGAGCAAGCGGGGGGACCCTACAATGAGCAGTTCTTC. The encoded protein is CASSEQAGGPYNEQFF.

This clonotype was detected only a few times. The chain carries TRBV15 and TRBJ2-7, with 7 positions matching TRBD1. The CDR3 length is 16 residues. Trimming at V came to 5 bases and at J to 0 bases, leaving 10 bases not matched to a gene. CDR1 is LNHNV and CDR2 is YYDKDF in the germline V gene (reference sequence). The CDR3 loop is CATSGYRGDGSYEQYF. The CDR3 DNA follows: TGTGCCACCAGCGGATACAGGGGCGACGGCTCCTACGAGCAGTACTTC.

The genes are TRBV3-1 and TRBJ1-5; D is uncertain. Germline V gene data show CDR1 as LGHDT and CDR2 as YNNKEL (reference sequence). The CDR3 runs to 14 residues. V was clipped by 1 base and J by 3 bases, with 7 bases between them. The CDR3 nucleotides read TGTGCCAGCAGCCAAGGGGCCATCAATCAGCCCCAGCATTTT. It codes for CASSQGAINQPQHF.

The chain is built from TRBV20-1 and TRBJ2-3; 9 positions match TRBD2. The CDR3 covers 13 residues. V lost 6 bases, J lost 6 bases, and 7 bases stayed unmatched. CDR1 and CDR2 from the germline V gene are DFQATT and SNEGSKA (reference sequence). The CDR3 bases are TGCAGTGCCGCTCGGGCGGGGGGGGATACGCAGTATTTT. Translation gives CSAARAGGDTQYF.

The chain has TRBV6-5 and TRBJ2-1; D may be TRBD1 (6 bases). The CDR3 is made up of 16 amino acids. Germline CDR1 is MNHEY and CDR2 is SVGAGI. The V end was cut by 1 base, the J end by 2 bases, with 12 bases between. CDR3 sequence: CASSYFGQHPYNEQFF. The CDR3 bases are TGTGCCAGCAGTTACTTCGGACAGCATCCCTACAATGAGCAGTTCTTC.

The CDR3 protein is CSARGGAEQFF. The CDR3 coding sequence is TGCAGTGCTAGGGGGGGCGCTGAGCAGTTCTTC. The J gene is TRBJ2-1, the V gene TRBV20-1; D may be TRBD1 or TRBD2 (6 bases each). Trimming stripped 3 bases from V and 9 bases from J, with 9 bases between. CDR1 DFQATT and CDR2 SNEGSKA come from the germline V gene (reference sequence). This CDR3 contains 11 residues.

The sample holds a few counts of this clonotype. The rearrangement links TRBV12-5 to TRBJ2-3; 7 bases map to TRBD2. Germline assignment: CDR1 LGHNT and CDR2 FRNRAP. J was trimmed by 0 bases and V by 1 base; bases with no gene match: 7. This CDR3 has 17 residues. The CDR3 nucleotides are TGTGCTAGTGGTTTGGGATACCTAGCGGAGAGCACAGATACGCAGTATTTT. It encodes CASGLGYLAESTDTQYF. Full variable domain (rest looked up from reference TRBV12-5 and TRBJ2-3): DARVTQTPRHKVTEMGQEVTMRCQPILGHNTVFWYRQTMMQGLELLAYFRNRAPLDDSGMPKDRFSAEMPDATLATLKIQPSEPRDSAVYFCASGLGYLAESTDTQYFGPGTRLTVL.

J is TRBJ1-5 and V is TRBV6-1; D is undetermined. CDR3 length: 14 amino acids. With 0 bases removed from V and 7 bases from J, the gap between germline ends came to 10 bases. The V gene's germline CDR1 is MNHNS and CDR2 SASEGT. Written as DNA, the CDR3 is TGTGCCAGCAGTGAAGCCTTTTTAAGACAGCCCCAGCATTTT. This gives the protein CASSEAFLRQPQHF.

The chain is built from TRBV6-2 or TRBV6-3 and TRBJ2-7, with 7 bases aligning to TRBD2. There are 15 residues in the CDR3. V was pared by 6 bases and J by 2 bases, with 10 bases of the junction left unmatched. In germline, CDR1 is MNHEY, CDR2 SVGEGT. DNA of the CDR3: TGTGCCAGCAGAGGAAGGGGAGGGCCGACCTACGAGCAGTACTTC. Its translation is CASRGRGGPTYEQYF.

In this sample, this clonotype turned up a few times. The CDR3, as DNA: TGTGCCAGCAGGCGGGGGGGGACCCAAGAGACCCAGTACTTC. This gives the protein CASRRGGTQETQYF. The genes are TRBV12-3 or TRBV12-4 and TRBJ2-5; TRBD2 agrees at 9 bases. This CDR3 is 14 amino acids long. The J segment lost 1 base and the V segment lost 6 bases, leaving 3 bases of the junction unmatched.

In this sample, this clonotype turned up a few times. V and J are TRBV10-3 and TRBJ2-1; a possible D gene is TRBD1 (5 bases). This CDR3 comprises 13 residues. V was cut by 5 bases and J by 0 bases, with 5 bases left in between. Germline assignment: CDR1 ENHRY and CDR2 SYGVKD. The CDR3 DNA follows: TGTGCCATCAGTAGGGGCTCCTACAATGAGCAGTTCTTC. This gives the protein CAISRGSYNEQFF.

The V gene is TRBV28, the J gene TRBJ2-4; D might be TRBD2 (5 bases). The CDR3 runs 17 residues. Deletions cut 2 bases from V and 2 bases from J, with 16 bases between. Germline V lookup: CDR1 MDHEN, CDR2 SYDVKM. CDR3 nucleotide sequence: TGTGCCAGCAGTTTAACGGCCCTTACGGGGACCAAAAACATTCAGTACTTC. Protein sequence: CASSLTALTGTKNIQYF.

The chain is built from TRBV7-8 and TRBJ2-4; 11 bases align to TRBD2. V shed 6 bases, J shed 10 bases, and the junction held 5 bases outside the gene matches. Germline V lookup: CDR1 SGHVS, CDR2 FQNEAQ. The CDR3 has 13 amino acids. The CDR3 nucleotides are TGTGCCAGCAGTAAGGGACTAGCGGTAATTCAGTACTTC. Translated: CASSKGLAVIQYF.

The chain carries TRBV24-1 and TRBJ1-1, with D unclear. The CDR3 has 14 amino acids. CDR1 KGHDR and CDR2 SFDVKD come from the germline V gene. V was clipped by 9 bases and J by 1 base, with 14 bases between them. CDR3 loop: CATPGQPWNTEAFF. For the CDR3, the DNA is TGTGCCACCCCCGGGCAGCCATGGAACACTGAAGCTTTCTTT.